One and the same sample provided the 15 T cell receptor beta chains below, sequenced in a study of glioma-infiltrating T cells after dendritic cell vaccination. Sample time point: after dendritic cell vaccination, including at tumor progression/relapse. Sequenced by immunoSEQ multiplex PCR; TCRdb stores in-frame clones only, minus some. The sample lists tens of thousands of clones; around 90% were seen once. The sample was blood, taken after dendritic cell vaccination. All receptors derive from a human donor with glioblastoma.

Comment on this clone: A read error is likely, as this CDR3 ends without the conserved phenylalanine or tryptophan. The DNA is omitted, as the CDR3 cannot be located on it reliably, and the CDR3 follows TCRdb's listing. The chain is built from TRBV11-2 and TRBJ1-1. The CDR3 is 11 amino acids long, termini counted. CDR1 is SGHAT, CDR2 FQNNGV, per germline. CDR3: CASSLGGILLL.

The gene calls are TRBV4-3 and TRBJ2-7, with TRBD2 matching 10 bases. The J segment lost 3 bases and the V segment lost 4 bases, leaving 0 bases of the junction unmatched. Germline assignment: CDR1 LGHNA and CDR2 YSLEER. The length of the CDR3 is 13 residues. CDR3: CASSPSGGYEQYF. The DNA of the CDR3 is TGCGCCAGCAGCCCTAGCGGGGGCTACGAGCAGTACTTC.

J is TRBJ2-4 and V is TRBV5-6, with a weak D call TRBD1 (5 bases). The CDR3 extends over 14 amino acids. Trimming cost V 0 bases and J 5 bases, with 9 bases left between them. Germline V lookup: CDR1 SGHDT, CDR2 YYEEEE. The CDR3 loop is CASSLDRTQNIQYF. The CDR3 coding sequence is TGTGCCAGCAGCTTGGACAGGACACAAAACATTCAGTACTTC.

About this clone: The same CDR3 arises from other DNA sequences in this sample as well. This chain joins TRBV2 and TRBJ2-7; 8 nucleotides line up with TRBD2. The CDR3 runs 13 residues. V shed 5 bases and J 4 bases; nucleotides not matched to a gene: 4. Looked up from germline, CDR1 is SNHLY and CDR2 is FYNNEI. CDR3 sequence reads: CASSLAGGYEQYF. CDR3 nucleotides: TGTGCCAGCAGTCTGGCGGGAGGATACGAGCAGTACTTC.

The genes are TRBV4-3 and TRBJ1-2; no reliable D call. This CDR3 comprises 13 residues. Germline CDR1 and CDR2: LGHNA and YSLEER. V lost 3 bases to trimming and J lost 6 bases, with 11 bases between them. The CDR3 region has the DNA TGCGCCAGCAGCCAGAATGGGCGGGATGGCTACACCTTC. Its translation is CASSQNGRDGYTF.

For the CDR3, the DNA is TGTGCCAGCAGTGACGCGACAGGGCGCCAGCCCCAGCATTTT. It specifies CASSDATGRQPQHF. The chain is built from TRBV25-1 and TRBJ1-5; 7 bases agree with TRBD1. The CDR3 has 14 amino acids. Germline V gene lookup returns CDR1 MGHDK and CDR2 SYGVNS. V lost 3 bases, J lost 7 bases, and 6 bases stayed unmatched.

The chain carries TRBV5-6 and TRBJ2-5, with 12 bases fitting TRBD2. The J segment lost 2 bases and the V segment lost 1 base, leaving 0 bases of the junction unmatched. Germline V CDR1 and CDR2: SGHDT, YYEEEE. This CDR3 has 15 amino acids. The CDR3, as DNA: TGTGCCAGCAGCTTGACTAGCGGGGGGCAAGAGACCCAGTACTTC. Translated: CASSLTSGGQETQYF.

The chain is built from TRBV19 and TRBJ2-3, with a possible D match to TRBD2 (5 bases). V dropped 3 bases and J dropped 0 bases, with 16 bases sitting between them. CDR1 is LNHDA, CDR2 SQIVND, per germline (reference sequence). This CDR3 spans 17 amino acids. CDR3 in DNA: TGTGCCAGTAGTATGAAGTCCCGACGGACTAGCACAGATACGCAGTATTTT. Its translation: CASSMKSRRTSTDTQYF.

This sequence joins TRBV6-1 and TRBJ2-3, with TRBD2 matching over 7 bases. J gave up 3 bases and V 6 bases, and 9 bases lay outside the gene matches. Per the germline V gene, CDR1 is MNHNS and CDR2 is SASEGT. The CDR3 consists of 15 residues. The CDR3 protein is CASRARLAQTDTQYF. CDR3 in DNA: TGTGCCAGCAGGGCCCGACTAGCACAAACAGATACGCAGTATTTT.

The rearrangement uses TRBV19 and TRBJ1-3; a weak D match, TRBD1 (5 bases). Deletions cut 3 bases from V and 4 bases from J, with 13 bases between. The CDR3 has 15 residues. The germline CDR1 and CDR2 sequences are LNHDA and SQIVND (reference sequence). The CDR3 DNA reads as TGTGCCAGTAGTATTTACAGGCTCCGGGGAAACACCATATATTTT. Its protein is CASSIYRLRGNTIYF.

J is TRBJ2-3 and V is TRBV7-2; 7 bases match TRBD2. The CDR3 totals 15 residues. CDR1 is SGHTA and CDR2 is FQGNSA in the germline V gene. After removal of 6 bases from V and 1 base from J, the junction contained 7 bases not matched to a gene. CDR3 DNA: TGTGCCAGCAGGCCTACTAGCGACCGCACAGATACGCAGTATTTT. This codes for CASRPTSDRTDTQYF.

This clone was seen only a few times. The chain couples TRBV10-1 to TRBJ2-3, with TRBD2 identical over 14 bases. V shed 3 bases, J shed 7 bases, and the junction held 6 bases outside the gene matches. Germline assignment: CDR1 WNHNN and CDR2 SYGVQD (reference sequence). This CDR3 has 16 residues. CDR3 sequence reads: CASSDAGTSGSYTQYF. The CDR3 DNA reads TGCGCCAGCAGTGATGCCGGGACTAGCGGGAGTTATACGCAGTATTTT.

This rearrangement joins TRBV11-2 to TRBJ2-7; no firm D call. V was cut by 4 bases and J by 6 bases, with 13 bases left in between. Germline CDR1 SGHAT, CDR2 FQNNGV. The CDR3 is 13 residues long. The CDR3 loop reads CASSSTRLGEQYF. For the CDR3, the DNA is TGTGCCAGCAGCTCGACTCGGCTGGGCGAGCAGTACTTC. The full variable domain, rest sourced from reference TRBV11-2 and TRBJ2-7, is EAGVAQSPRYKIIEKRQSVAFWCNPISGHATLYWYQQILGQGPKLLIQFQNNGVVDDSQLPKDRFSAERLKGVDSTLKIQPAKLEDSAVYLCASSSTRLGEQYFGPGTRLTVT.

The V and J genes are TRBV7-2 and TRBJ2-1, with 11 bases that match TRBD2. CDR1 and CDR2 (germline): SGHTA, FQGNSA. J was trimmed by 8 bases and V by 6 bases; bases with no gene match: 6. This CDR3 is built from 14 residues. For the CDR3, the DNA is TGTGCCAGCAGTACACTAGCGGGAGACCATGAGCAGTTCTTC. As protein: CASSTLAGDHEQFF.

This chain connects TRBV21-1 to TRBJ2-5; TRBD1, the table's D call, lacks a check against the DNA. TRBV21-1 is listed as a pseudogene. The CDR3 length is 13 residues. CDR3 nucleotides: TGTGCCAGCACCATAACAGGGTGGGAGACCCAGTACTTC. Its translation is CASTITGWETQYF.